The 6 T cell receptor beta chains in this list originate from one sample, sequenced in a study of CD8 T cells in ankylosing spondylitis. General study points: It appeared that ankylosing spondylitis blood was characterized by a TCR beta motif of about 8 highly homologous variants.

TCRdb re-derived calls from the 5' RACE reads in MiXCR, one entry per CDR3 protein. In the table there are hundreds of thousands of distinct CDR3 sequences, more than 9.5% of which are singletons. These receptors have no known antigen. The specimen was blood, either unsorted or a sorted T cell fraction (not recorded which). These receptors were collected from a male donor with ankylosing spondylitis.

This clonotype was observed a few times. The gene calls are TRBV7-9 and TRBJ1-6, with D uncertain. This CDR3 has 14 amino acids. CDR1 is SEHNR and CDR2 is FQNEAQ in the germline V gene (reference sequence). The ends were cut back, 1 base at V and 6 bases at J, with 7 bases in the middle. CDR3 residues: CASSLDFINSPLHF. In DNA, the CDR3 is TGTGCCAGCAGCTTAGACTTCATTAATTCACCCCTCCACTTT.

CDR3 nucleotides: TGTGCCTGGAGTGTATCACTCTACTACGAGCAGTACGTC. Translation: CAWSVSLYYEQYV. The J gene is TRBJ2-7, the V gene TRBV30; D is unclear. The CDR3 is made up of 13 amino acids. V was pared by 0 bases and J by 3 bases, with 9 bases between. CDR1 is GTSNPN, CDR2 SVGIG, per germline (reference sequence).

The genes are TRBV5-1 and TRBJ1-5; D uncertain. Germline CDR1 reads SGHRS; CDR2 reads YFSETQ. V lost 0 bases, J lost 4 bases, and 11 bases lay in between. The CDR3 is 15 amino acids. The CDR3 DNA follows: TGCGCCAGCAGCTTGGATCCAGGAACGAATCAGCCCCAGCATTTT. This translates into CASSLDPGTNQPQHF. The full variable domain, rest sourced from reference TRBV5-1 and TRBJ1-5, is KAGVTQTPRYLIKTRGQQVTLSCSPISGHRSVSWYQQTPGQGLQFLFEYFSETQRNKGNFPGRFSGRQFSNSRSEMNVSTLELGDSALYLCASSLDPGTNQPQHFGDGTRLSIL.

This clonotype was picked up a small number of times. The CDR3 reads CSVGNLGNTEAFF. DNA for the CDR3: TGCAGCGTTGGGAATCTTGGGAACACTGAAGCTTTCTTT. V and J are TRBV29-1 and TRBJ1-1; the D is unclear. The CDR3 is 13 amino acids. CDR1 SQVTM and CDR2 ANQGSEA come from the germline V gene. The V end lost 4 bases, the J end lost 1 base, and 10 bases lay between the germline ends.

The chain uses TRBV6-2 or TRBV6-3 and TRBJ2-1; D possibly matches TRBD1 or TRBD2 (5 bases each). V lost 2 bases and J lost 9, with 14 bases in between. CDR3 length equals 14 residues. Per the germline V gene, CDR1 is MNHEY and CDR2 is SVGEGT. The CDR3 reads CASSYGTPNTEQFF. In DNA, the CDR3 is TGTGCCAGCAGTTACGGGACGCCAAATACTGAGCAGTTCTTC.

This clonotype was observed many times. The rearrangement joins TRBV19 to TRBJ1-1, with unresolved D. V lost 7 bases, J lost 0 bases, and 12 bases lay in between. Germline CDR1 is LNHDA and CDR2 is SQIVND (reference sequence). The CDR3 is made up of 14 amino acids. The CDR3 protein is CASMLDRLNTEAFF. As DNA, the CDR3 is TGTGCCAGTATGCTTGACCGATTGAACACTGAAGCTTTCTTT.